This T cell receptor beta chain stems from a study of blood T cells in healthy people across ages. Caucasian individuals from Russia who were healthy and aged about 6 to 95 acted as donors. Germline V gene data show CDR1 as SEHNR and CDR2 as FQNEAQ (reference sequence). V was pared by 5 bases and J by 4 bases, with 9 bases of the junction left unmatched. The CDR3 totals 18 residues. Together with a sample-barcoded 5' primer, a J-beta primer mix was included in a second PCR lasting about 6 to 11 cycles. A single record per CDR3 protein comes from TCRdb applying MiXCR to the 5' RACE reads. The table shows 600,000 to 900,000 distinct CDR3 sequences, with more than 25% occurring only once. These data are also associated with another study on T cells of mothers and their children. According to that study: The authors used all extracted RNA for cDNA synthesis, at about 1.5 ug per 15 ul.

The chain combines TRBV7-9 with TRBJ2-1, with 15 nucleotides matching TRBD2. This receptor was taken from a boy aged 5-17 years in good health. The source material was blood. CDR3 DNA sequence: TGTGCCAGCAGCCCCGGACTAGCGGGAGGGGCGGGATACAATGAGCAGTTCTTC. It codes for CASSPGLAGGAGYNEQFF. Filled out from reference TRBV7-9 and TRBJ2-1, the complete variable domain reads DTGVSQNPRHKITKRGQNVTFRCDPISEHNRLYWYRQTLGQGPEFLTYFQNEAQLEKSRLLSDRFSAERPKGSFSTLEIQRTEQGDSAMYLCASSPGLAGGAGYNEQFFGPGTRLTVL.